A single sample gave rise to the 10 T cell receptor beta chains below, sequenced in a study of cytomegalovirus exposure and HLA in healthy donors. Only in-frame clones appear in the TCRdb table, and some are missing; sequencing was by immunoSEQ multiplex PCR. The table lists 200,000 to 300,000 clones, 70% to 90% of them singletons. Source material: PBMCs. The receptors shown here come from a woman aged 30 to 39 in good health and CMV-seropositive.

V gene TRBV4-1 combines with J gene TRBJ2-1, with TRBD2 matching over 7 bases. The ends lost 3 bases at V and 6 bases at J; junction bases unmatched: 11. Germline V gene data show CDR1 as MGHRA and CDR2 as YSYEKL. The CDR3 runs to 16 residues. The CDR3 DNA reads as TGCGCCAGCAGCCAGCTTATAGCGGGTGACCGCAATGAGCAGTTCTTC. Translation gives CASSQLIAGDRNEQFF.

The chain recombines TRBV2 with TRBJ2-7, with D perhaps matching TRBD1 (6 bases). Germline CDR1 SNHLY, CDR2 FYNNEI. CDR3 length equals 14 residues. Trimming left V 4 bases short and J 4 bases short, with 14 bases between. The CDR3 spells CASSVGTPLYEQYF. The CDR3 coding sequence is TGTGCCAGCAGTGTAGGGACACCATTGTACGAGCAGTACTTC.

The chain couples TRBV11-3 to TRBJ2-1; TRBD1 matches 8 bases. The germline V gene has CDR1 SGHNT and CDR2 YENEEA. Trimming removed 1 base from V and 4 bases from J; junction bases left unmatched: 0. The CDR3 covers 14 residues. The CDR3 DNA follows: TGTGCCAGCAGCTTAGGACAGGGGTACAATGAGCAGTTCTTC. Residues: CASSLGQGYNEQFF.

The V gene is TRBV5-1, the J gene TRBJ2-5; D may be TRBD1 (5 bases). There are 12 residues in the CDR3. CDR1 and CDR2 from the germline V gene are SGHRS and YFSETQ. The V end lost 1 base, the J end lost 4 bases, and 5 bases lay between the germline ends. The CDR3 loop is CASSLQGETQYF. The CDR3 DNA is TGCGCCAGCAGCTTGCAGGGAGAGACCCAGTACTTC.

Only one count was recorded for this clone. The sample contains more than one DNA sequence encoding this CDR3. The CDR3 is CASSYGTSGSTDTQYF. As DNA, the CDR3 is TGTGCCAGCAGTTACGGGACTAGCGGCAGCACAGATACGCAGTATTTT. This chain connects TRBV6-6 to TRBJ2-3, with 11 nucleotides matching TRBD2. Germline trimming cut 2 bases from V and 0 bases from J; bases unmatched to any gene: 1. CDR1 is MNHNY, CDR2 SVGAGI, per germline (reference sequence). The CDR3 contains 16 residues.

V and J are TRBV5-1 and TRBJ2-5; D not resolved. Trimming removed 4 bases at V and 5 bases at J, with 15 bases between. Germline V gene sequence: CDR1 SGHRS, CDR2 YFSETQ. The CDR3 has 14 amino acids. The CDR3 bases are TGCGCCAGCAGCGACAAGTCTGGTGGGGAGACCCAGTACTTC. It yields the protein CASSDKSGGETQYF.

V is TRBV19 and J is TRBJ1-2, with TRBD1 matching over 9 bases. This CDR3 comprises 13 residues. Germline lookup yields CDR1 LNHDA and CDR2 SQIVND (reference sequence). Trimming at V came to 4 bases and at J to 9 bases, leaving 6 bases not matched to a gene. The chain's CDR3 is CASSRGQGTSYTF. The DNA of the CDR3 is TGTGCCAGTAGTAGGGGACAGGGTACGAGCTACACCTTC.

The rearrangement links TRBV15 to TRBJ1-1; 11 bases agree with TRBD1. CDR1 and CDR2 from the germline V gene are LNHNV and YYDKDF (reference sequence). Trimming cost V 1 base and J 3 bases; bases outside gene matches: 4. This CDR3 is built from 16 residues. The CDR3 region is CATSRGVGQGDTEAFF. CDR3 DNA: TGTGCCACCAGCAGAGGAGTGGGACAGGGGGACACTGAAGCTTTCTTT.

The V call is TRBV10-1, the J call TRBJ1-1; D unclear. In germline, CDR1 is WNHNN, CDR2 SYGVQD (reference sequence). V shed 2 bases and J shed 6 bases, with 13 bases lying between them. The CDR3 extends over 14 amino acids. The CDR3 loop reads CASSESSRSAEAFF. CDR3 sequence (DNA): TGCGCCAGCAGTGAGAGTTCGAGGAGCGCTGAAGCTTTCTTT.

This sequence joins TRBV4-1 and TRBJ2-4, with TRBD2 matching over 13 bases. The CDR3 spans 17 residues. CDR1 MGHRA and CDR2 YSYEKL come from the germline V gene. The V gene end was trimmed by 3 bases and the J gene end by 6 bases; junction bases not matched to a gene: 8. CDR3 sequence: CASSHGLAGASRNIQYF. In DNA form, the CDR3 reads TGCGCCAGCAGCCACGGACTAGCGGGGGCCTCAAGAAACATTCAGTACTTC.